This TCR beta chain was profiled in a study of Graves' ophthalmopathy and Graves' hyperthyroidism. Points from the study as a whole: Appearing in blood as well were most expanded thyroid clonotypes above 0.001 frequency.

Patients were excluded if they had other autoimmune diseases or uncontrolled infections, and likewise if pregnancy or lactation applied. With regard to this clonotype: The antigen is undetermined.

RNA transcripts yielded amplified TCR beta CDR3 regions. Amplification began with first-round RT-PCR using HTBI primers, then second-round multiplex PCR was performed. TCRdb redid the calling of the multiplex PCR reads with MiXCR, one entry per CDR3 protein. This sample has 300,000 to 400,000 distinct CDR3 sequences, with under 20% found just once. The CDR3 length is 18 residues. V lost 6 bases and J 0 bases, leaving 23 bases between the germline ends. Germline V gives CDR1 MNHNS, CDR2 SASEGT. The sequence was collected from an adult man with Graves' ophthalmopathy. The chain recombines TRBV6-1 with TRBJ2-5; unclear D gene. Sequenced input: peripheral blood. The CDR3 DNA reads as TGTGCCAGCAGGCGGCCAAATTGGGAAACCCTCCACCAAGAGACCCAGTACTTC. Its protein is CASRRPNWETLHQETQYF.